This T cell receptor beta chain stems from a study of shared clonotypes between healthy human individuals. Study-level background: The donors, two women and a few men, were aged 18 to 49. Plates per donor: three CD4 naive, three CD4 memory, two CD8 naive, one CD8 memory.

Positive CCR7 selection of CD45RO-negative cells yielded the naive CD8 cells, and terminally differentiated effector memory CD45RA+ cells were excluded. Free of recent acute infections or vaccinations, the donors were healthy HIV-negative adults. Germline assignment: CDR1 MGHRA and CDR2 YSYEKL. This CDR3 is 16 amino acids long. Trimming cost V 3 bases and J 6 bases, with 20 bases left between them. Original methodology: There were no quality scores in the junction-only immunoSEQ sequences, so filtering differed. The table came from immunoSEQ multiplex PCR; TCRdb's copy has only in-frame clones and leaves some out. D and trimming come from the DNA, and the V and J calls and clone size come from that table. The sample has about 610,000 clones, roughly 96% seen once.

The sequenced sample was naive CD8+ T cells sorted from blood. This receptor was obtained from a woman aged 25-40 years in good health. The gene calls are TRBV4-1 and TRBJ1-1; D call uncertain. CDR3 sequence: CASSQSTGGVRAEAFF. The CDR3 DNA reads as TGCGCCAGCAGCCAGTCAACTGGCGGGGTGCGGGCTGAAGCTTTCTTT.